The 5 T cell receptor beta chains presented below share a single source sample, sequenced in a study of cytomegalovirus exposure and HLA in healthy donors. PCR employed 60 Vbeta and 13 Jbeta primers. Profiled with immunoSEQ multiplex PCR; TCRdb holds only in-frame clones, not every one. The table includes over 150,000 clones, roughly four fifths detected once. Sequencing was carried out using PBMCs. These receptors were collected from a woman aged 25 to 39 in good health and CMV-seronegative.

The chain combines TRBV28 with TRBJ2-5; TRBD2 matches at 9 bases. Trimming cost V 8 bases and J 4 bases; bases outside gene matches: 11. This CDR3 contains 15 residues. From germline, CDR1 is MDHEN and CDR2 SYDVKM. CDR3 in DNA: TGTGCCAGCTGCGGGGGGGCAGGTTCGGGAGAGACCCAGTACTTC. It codes for CASCGGAGSGETQYF. The variable domain in full, with the rest retrieved from reference TRBV28 and TRBJ2-5, is DVKVTQSSRYLVKRTGEKVFLECVQDMDHENMFWYRQDPGLGLRLIYFSYDVKMKEKGDIPEGYSVSREKKERFSLILESASTNQTSMYLCASCGGAGSGETQYFGPGTRLLVL.

The chain is built from TRBV4-3 and TRBJ2-7; TRBD2 matches 13 bases. The CDR3 length is 15 residues. With 2 bases clipped from V and 6 bases from J, the junction kept 4 bases outside the gene matches. Germline CDR1 reads LGHNA; CDR2 reads YSLEER. In DNA form, the CDR3 reads TGCGCCAGCAGCCAACTACTAGCGGGAGGGGCCGAGCAGTACTTC. Translation: CASSQLLAGGAEQYF.

The chain employs TRBV6-5 and TRBJ2-5; a weak D match, TRBD1 (5 bases). Per the germline V gene, CDR1 is MNHEY and CDR2 is SVGAGI. Trimming shortened V by 4 bases and J by 1 base, and 13 bases separated the two germline ends. CDR3 size: 15 residues. The CDR3 DNA sequence: TGTGCCAGCAGTTTAAGACAGAAGATCCAAGAGACCCAGTACTTC. Its protein product is CASSLRQKIQETQYF.

The chain carries TRBV7-2 and TRBJ2-7; 7 bases line up with TRBD1. CDR3 length: 15 amino acids. Germline values: CDR1 SGHTA, CDR2 FQGNSA. Losses at the gene ends were 0 bases for V and 4 bases for J; bases not matched to a gene: 6. In nucleotides, the CDR3 is TGTGCCAGCAGCTTAGCGGGACAGATTGTTTACGAGCAGTACTTC. Protein: CASSLAGQIVYEQYF.

This clone was counted between two and nine times. The CDR3 loop reads CASSHPPGLDGYTF. The CDR3 coding sequence is TGTGCCAGCAGTCACCCCCCGGGTTTGGATGGCTACACCTTC. The chain has TRBV27 and TRBJ1-2; D is undetermined. V was trimmed by 5 bases and J by 6 bases, leaving 16 bases between them. Germline V CDR1 and CDR2: MNHEY, SMNVEV (reference sequence). The CDR3 consists of 14 residues.